This T cell receptor beta chain was profiled in a study of shared clonotypes between healthy human individuals. Germline lookup yields CDR1 SEHNR and CDR2 FQNEAQ (reference sequence). V gave up 5 bases and J gave up 5 bases, with 7 bases separating them. The CDR3 runs to 13 residues. It was into CD45RA+ naive and CD45RA-negative memory subsets that the CD4+ cells were split. Data came from immunoSEQ multiplex PCR; TCRdb stores just in-frame clones and leaves some out. The sample consists of some 1 million clones, around 75% of them appearing once. The V gene is TRBV7-9, the J gene TRBJ1-6; D is unresolved. The origin of this receptor is a man aged 18-30 years in good health. Sequences were obtained from memory CD4+ T cells sorted from blood. As for subset: CD45RA-negative fraction. The CDR3 sequence is CASSLIDNSPLHF. For the CDR3, the DNA is TGTGCCAGCAGCCTCATTGATAATTCACCCCTCCACTTT.